One sample yielded the 12 T cell receptor beta chains listed below, sequenced in a study of tumor-infiltrating lymphocytes in primary liver carcinoma. Both RNA and DNA were isolated together from about 21-30 mg of bulk tissue that had not been sorted. Starting from 500 ng of total RNA, TCR beta cDNA was produced with a primer in the constant region. Nested multiplex PCR, run for three rounds with slightly modified ARM-PCR, yielded TCR beta libraries. With TRBV1-TRBV30 forward primers and a C-beta reverse primer, the first two PCR rounds were run for about 10 cycles each. MiXCR was run by TCRdb on the multiplex PCR reads, yielding one entry per CDR3 protein. The table includes 80,000 to 100,000 distinct CDR3 sequences, roughly 70% detected once. Input material: tumor-adjacent normal liver tissue. The receptors come from a middle-aged man with primary liver carcinoma and hepatitis B virus infection.

On this clonotype: The conserved phenylalanine or tryptophan is not found at the CDR3 terminus, so this likely reflects a read error. The limits of the CDR3 on the DNA are not certain, so only TCRdb's listed CDR3 is given. V is TRBV11-2 and J is TRBJ1-1. The CDR3 region is 13 residues in length, termini included. The germline CDR1 and CDR2 sequences are SGHAT and FQNNGV. The CDR3 here is CASSLQVNTEAFL.

For this clonotype: Germline is not matched at one junction end, which may reflect a read error. The rearrangement links TRBV29-1 to TRBJ2-3, with 9 bases identical to TRBD2. This CDR3 spans 15 amino acids. Germline CDR1 is SQVTM and CDR2 is ANQGSEA. In nucleotides, the CDR3 is TGCAGCGTGGACGGGAGTAGCGGGAGAACAGATATGCAGTATTTT. This codes for CSVDGSSGRTDMQYF.

In its sample, this clonotype was seen many times. This chain connects TRBV5-6 to TRBJ2-7; D may match TRBD1 or TRBD2 (5 bases each). The CDR3 consists of 14 residues. Germline lookup yields CDR1 SGHDT and CDR2 YYEEEE. V gave up 5 bases and J gave up 0 bases, with 12 bases separating them. CDR3 loop: CASRGRWASYEQYF. The CDR3 DNA is TGTGCCAGCAGGGGACGTTGGGCCTCCTACGAGCAGTACTTC. The whole variable domain, remainder taken from reference TRBV5-6 and TRBJ2-7, is DAGVTQSPTHLIKTRGQQVTLRCSPKSGHDTVSWYQQALGQGPQFIFQYYEEEERQRGNFPDRFSGHQFPNYSSELNVNALLLGDSALYLCASRGRWASYEQYFGPGTRLTVT.

The chain links TRBV2 to TRBJ2-7; 12 bases map to TRBD2. The CDR3 runs 14 residues. Germline assignment: CDR1 SNHLY and CDR2 FYNNEI. V lost 9 bases and J lost 2; bases outside the gene matches: 5. The CDR3 spells CASLGLAGAYEQYF. As DNA, the CDR3 is TGTGCCAGTTTGGGACTAGCGGGCGCCTACGAGCAGTACTTC.

Concerning this clonotype itself: The CDR3 ends on some other residue instead of the conserved phenylalanine or tryptophan, so this is likely a read error. It is unclear where the CDR3 begins or ends on the DNA, so no DNA is shown, and the CDR3 is as TCRdb lists it. The gene calls are TRBV12-3 or TRBV12-4 and TRBJ2-1; the table assigns TRBD2, which was not confirmed against the DNA. The CDR3 contains 18 residues when both ends are counted. CDR3 region: CASSPRGVGEGSYNEQLI.

Points on this clonotype: A clone one base away is much larger, so this may be a read error. As DNA, the CDR3 is TGTGCCATCAGTGAAGACCGGGGCAACGCAGATACGCAGTATTTT. Its translation is CAISEDRGNADTQYF. This sequence joins TRBV10-3 and TRBJ2-3, with D perhaps assigned TRBD1 or TRBD2 (5 bases each). Per germline, CDR1 ENHRY and CDR2 SYGVKD. CDR3 length equals 15 residues. Trimming shortened V by 3 bases and J by 4 bases, and 14 bases separated the two germline ends.

The V call is TRBV5-1, the J call TRBJ2-3; 8 positions agree with TRBD1. CDR3 size: 16 residues. V lost 8 bases, J lost 6 bases, and 17 bases stayed unmatched. CDR1 SGHRS and CDR2 YFSETQ come from the germline V gene. CDR3 sequence reads: CARTPLGQGLYDTQYF. The CDR3 DNA reads TGCGCCAGGACGCCGCTCGGACAGGGCCTCTACGATACGCAGTATTTT.

Concerning this clonotype itself: A much larger clone lies one base from this, so it may be a read error. The V call is TRBV10-1, the J call TRBJ2-5, with D uncertain. CDR3 length: 12 residues. The germline gives CDR1 WNHNN, CDR2 SYGVQD (reference sequence). The CDR3 DNA follows: TGCGCCAGCAGTGAGAACCAAAAGACCCAGTACTTC. Translating it yields CASSENQKTQYF.

In the case of this clonotype: The junction differs from germline at one of its ends, possibly a read error. The chain joins TRBV29-1 to TRBJ2-6; D might be TRBD1 or TRBD2, each matching 5 bases. The CDR3 is made up of 17 amino acids. Germline V gives CDR1 SQVTM, CDR2 ANQGSEA. The CDR3 DNA sequence: TGCAGCGTAAAGGAACTGGGGGATCGGTCTGGGGGCAACGTCCTGACTTTC. Amino acids: CSVKELGDRSGGNVLTF.

Details on this clonotype: The conserved closing phenylalanine or tryptophan is absent in this CDR3, likely reflecting a read error. The rearrangement links TRBV2 to TRBJ2-4; no definite D call. The V and J ends lost 8 bases and 7 bases respectively, with 9 bases between them. Germline V gene sequence: CDR1 SNHLY, CDR2 FYNNEI. There are 11 residues in the CDR3. The CDR3 region has the DNA TGTGCCAGCGAGGTGAGGAACATTCAGTACTTA. Encoded protein: CASEVRNIQYL.

The chain uses TRBV13 and TRBJ2-7, with no clear D. The V end lost 5 bases, the J end lost 0 bases, and 17 bases lay between the germline ends. The CDR3 has 16 amino acids. Germline V gene lookup returns CDR1 PRHDT and CDR2 FYEKMQ (reference sequence). The CDR3 loop reads CASSRAHRMSSYEQYF. CDR3 nucleotides: TGTGCCAGCAGCCGAGCTCACCGGATGAGCTCCTACGAGCAGTACTTC. Variable domain in full (rest from reference TRBV13 and TRBJ2-7): AAGVIQSPRHLIKEKRETATLKCYPIPRHDTVYWYQQGPGQDPQFLISFYEKMQSDKGSIPDRFSAQQFSDYHSELNMSSLELGDSALYFCASSRAHRMSSYEQYFGPGTRLTVT.

To note about this clonotype: At one of its ends the junction is not consistent with the germline gene, which may arise from a read error. The CDR3 nucleotides are TGCGCCAGCAGCGAGACTAGCGAGGGTGTCTACGAGCATTACTTC. Amino acid sequence: CASSETSEGVYEHYF. The gene calls are TRBV5-1 and TRBJ2-7, with 8 bases aligning to TRBD2. Germline CDR1 is SGHRS and CDR2 is YFSETQ. CDR3 size: 15 residues.